This T cell receptor beta chain came from a study of T cells in Graves' hyperthyroidism and ophthalmopathy. The table lists this clonotype with many counts. Looked up from germline, CDR1 is SGHAT and CDR2 is FQNNGV. This CDR3 is built from 12 residues. The ends were cut back, 6 bases at V and 2 bases at J, with 7 bases in the middle. RNA transcripts yielded amplified TCR beta CDR3 regions. The TCR CDR3 first-round RT-PCR relied on the HTBI primer set. TCRdb analysed the multiplex PCR reads with MiXCR anew, one entry per CDR3 protein. Of around 500,000 distinct CDR3 sequences in the sample, about 16% are singletons; the top ten hold 25% to 30%.

The receptor's source is a woman aged 25 to 45 with Graves' ophthalmopathy. The genes are TRBV11-2 and TRBJ1-1; D is unresolved. What was sequenced was blood. The CDR3 region has the DNA TGTGCCAGCAGAGGTTCAAACACTGAAGCTTTCTTT. This sequence encodes CASRGSNTEAFF.